The sequence of this T cell receptor (beta chain) was determined in a study of cytomegalovirus exposure and HLA in healthy donors. Study-wide background: Some 90 million unique TCRs from HLA-typed donors were held in an early data release.

The CDR3 is 15 amino acids. CDR1 is LGHNA and CDR2 is YSLEER in the germline V gene. Trimming at V came to 6 bases and at J to 4 bases, leaving 5 bases not matched to a gene. In its sample, this clone was seen a few times. The PCR contained 60 Vbeta and 13 Jbeta primers. TCRdb's copy holds only in-frame clones and misses some; the assay was immunoSEQ multiplex PCR. This sample has about 150,000 clones, with around four fifths found just once. The clonotype comes from a male donor in good health and CMV-seronegative. V and J are TRBV4-3 and TRBJ2-1; TRBD2 matches 11 bases. The specimen was PBMCs. The CDR3 DNA reads as TGCGCCAGCAGTCCCGGGACTAGCGGATACAATGAGCAGTTCTTC. Encoded protein: CASSPGTSGYNEQFF.